This is a list of T cell receptor beta chains from one sample in a study of blood T cell repertoires in COVID-19. Produced via immunoSEQ multiplex PCR; TCRdb's table is partial and in-frame only. The sample records fewer than 250,000 clones, 87% being singletons. The material sequenced was PBMCs or T cells enriched from blood (not recorded which). Receptors were obtained from a man aged 25-45 years who had recovered from COVID-19. Both conserved end residues are trimmed from each CDR3. Fields, in order: J gene, V gene, CDR3 protein.

TRBJ1-5 | TRBV2 | ASSKTGVYNQPQH
TRBJ2-5 | TRBV30 | AWSVPSGRQETQY
TRBJ2-4 | TRBV7-2 | ASSLKAGSGGGNIQY
TRBJ2-7 | TRBV7-9 | ASSLNLAYEQY
TRBJ1-2 | TRBV5-1 | ASSLGTSYGYT
TRBJ2-3 | TRBV5-5 | ASSLQSAMERAKFTDTQY
TRBJ1-6 | TRBV28 | ASNWDRNSPLH
TRBJ1-2 | TRBV6-1 | ASSGMPGQGSYGYT
TRBJ2-1 | TRBV18 | ASSPRPGGNEQF
TRBJ2-5 | TRBV3-1/TRBV3-2 | ASSQGASGETQY
TRBJ2-1 | TRBV7-3 | ASSHTGTRQNEQF
TRBJ1-5 | TRBV10-3 | ATRTQGSINQPQH
TRBJ1-1 | TRBV28 | ASRGTDRVEAF
TRBJ2-1 | TRBV6-2/TRBV6-3 | ASSFTGGNEQF
TRBJ1-5 | TRBV7-9 | ASSLAATGSNQPQH
TRBJ1-6 | TRBV11-2 | ASSLDSSYNSPLH
TRBJ1-1 | TRBV7-9 | ASSYEQGTEAF
TRBJ2-7 | TRBV6-2/TRBV6-3 | ASSYGTSGSSEQY
TRBJ2-1 | TRBV10-3 | AISEASGDEQF
TRBJ2-5 | TRBV6-4 | ASSERGGAETQY
TRBJ1-1 | TRBV6-5 | ASSYSRGLGKAF
TRBJ2-2 | TRBV7-9 | ASSLVVGELF
TRBJ2-7 | TRBV5-6 | ASSLLRAYEQY
TRBJ2-7 | TRBV6-5 | ASKATSGSFEQY
TRBJ1-1 | TRBV2 | ASRRTGANTEAF
TRBJ1-6 | TRBV30 | AWRARTGSPLH
TRBJ2-1 | TRBV7-2 | ASSPSNEQF
TRBJ2-7 | TRBV7-9 | ASSFQGTYEQY
TRBJ2-3 | TRBV27 | ASSLVRTSGPSTDTQY
TRBJ2-2 | TRBV3-1/TRBV3-2 | ASSQLPGLGTGELF
TRBJ1-2 | TRBV10-3 | AISLDRVLYYGYT
TRBJ1-4 | TRBV10-3 | AISGRDNEKLF
TRBJ2-4 | TRBV24-1 | ATSGEGVDIQY
TRBJ1-1 | TRBV27 | ASSTGSQAF
TRBJ2-5 | TRBV24-1 | ATSDFTGPETQY
TRBJ1-2 | TRBV7-9 | ASSETGIHGYT
TRBJ2-1 | TRBV7-9 | ASSTPGPTSGRVNEQF
TRBJ1-6 | TRBV18 | ASSPEQNSPLH
TRBJ2-2 | TRBV7-9 | ASSLKGASRGTGELF
TRBJ1-5 | TRBV30 | AWSGTANQPQH
TRBJ2-7 | TRBV28 | ASSFNTYEQY
TRBJ2-3 | TRBV11-1 | ASSPYSGGLTDTQY
TRBJ1-2 | TRBV7-2 | ASSPTRLQGGYT